This T cell receptor (beta chain) appears in the sequencing data of a study of Ad26.COV2.S vaccination and SARS-CoV-2 variants. Study-wide context: Enrollment placed the donor in the COV1001 Ad26.COV2.S trial arm.

V lost 0 bases and J lost 4, with 10 bases in between. Germline V gene lookup returns CDR1 SGDLS and CDR2 YYNGEE. The CDR3 runs to 14 residues. The treatment denotes: some 20 received Ad26.COV2.S at low or high dose, single or two shots; about five received placebo; per-sample allocation not given. All samples were drawn on day 63, counting from the first vaccine or placebo injection. About this clone itself: Its antigen is still unknown.

General study findings and limits: Total T cell responses were possibly underestimated by TCR breadth and depth analyses. Substantial response breadth was reportedly seen for spike-specific CD8+ and CD4+ T cells after vaccination. Vaccine and placebo recipients had similar non-spike TCR breadth.

Sequencing was performed with immunoSEQ multiplex PCR; in TCRdb, only in-frame clones are kept and a portion is missing. The sample has about 480,000 clones, around 85% seen once. The material sequenced was peripheral blood, taken in a trial of Ad26.COV2.S vaccine versus placebo. This sequence was found in a person between 18 and 59 years old who received the Ad26.COV2.S COVID-19 vaccine or a placebo. The gene calls are TRBV9 and TRBJ1-2; D call uncertain. In DNA form, the CDR3 reads TGTGCCAGCAGCGTAGTGGGCAGCCTCTATGGCTACACCTTC. This encodes CASSVVGSLYGYTF.